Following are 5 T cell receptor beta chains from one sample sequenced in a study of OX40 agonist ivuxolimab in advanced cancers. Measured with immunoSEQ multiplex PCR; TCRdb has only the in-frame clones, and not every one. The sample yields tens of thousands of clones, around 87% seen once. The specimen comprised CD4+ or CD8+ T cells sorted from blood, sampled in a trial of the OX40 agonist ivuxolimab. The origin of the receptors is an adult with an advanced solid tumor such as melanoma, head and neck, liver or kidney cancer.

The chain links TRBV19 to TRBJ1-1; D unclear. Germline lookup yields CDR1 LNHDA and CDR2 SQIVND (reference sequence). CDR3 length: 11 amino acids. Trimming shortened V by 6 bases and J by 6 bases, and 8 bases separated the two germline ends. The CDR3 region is CASRGGPEAFF. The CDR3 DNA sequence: TGTGCCAGTAGAGGAGGGCCTGAAGCTTTCTTT.

Written as DNA, the CDR3 is TGCAGTGCTAGTTCGTGGCAGTACTTC. As protein: CSASSWQYF. The chain has TRBV20-1 and TRBJ2-7; D is unresolved. CDR1 is DFQATT, CDR2 SNEGSKA, per germline (reference sequence). This CDR3 region has 9 residues. V gave up 3 bases and J gave up 9 bases, with 6 bases separating them.

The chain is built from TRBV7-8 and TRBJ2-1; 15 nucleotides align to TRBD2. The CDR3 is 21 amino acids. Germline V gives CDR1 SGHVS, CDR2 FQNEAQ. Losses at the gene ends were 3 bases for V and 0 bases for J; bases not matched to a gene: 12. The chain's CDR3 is CASSFGTSGGRTTSSYNEQFF. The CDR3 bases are TGTGCCAGCAGCTTCGGGACTAGCGGGGGGCGGACCACTAGCTCCTACAATGAGCAGTTCTTC.

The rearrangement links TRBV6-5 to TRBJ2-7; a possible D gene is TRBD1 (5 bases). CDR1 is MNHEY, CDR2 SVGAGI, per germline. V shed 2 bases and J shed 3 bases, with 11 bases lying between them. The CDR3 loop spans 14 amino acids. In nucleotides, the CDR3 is TGTGCCAGCAGTTACCAGGGTAATGTCTACGAGCAGTACTTC. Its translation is CASSYQGNVYEQYF.

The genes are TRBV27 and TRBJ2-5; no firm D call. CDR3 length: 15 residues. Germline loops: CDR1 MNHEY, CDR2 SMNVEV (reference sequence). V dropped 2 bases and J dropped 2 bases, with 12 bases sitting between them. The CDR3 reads CASSLLSRGQETQYF. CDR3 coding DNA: TGTGCCAGCAGTTTACTTAGCCGCGGTCAAGAGACCCAGTACTTC.